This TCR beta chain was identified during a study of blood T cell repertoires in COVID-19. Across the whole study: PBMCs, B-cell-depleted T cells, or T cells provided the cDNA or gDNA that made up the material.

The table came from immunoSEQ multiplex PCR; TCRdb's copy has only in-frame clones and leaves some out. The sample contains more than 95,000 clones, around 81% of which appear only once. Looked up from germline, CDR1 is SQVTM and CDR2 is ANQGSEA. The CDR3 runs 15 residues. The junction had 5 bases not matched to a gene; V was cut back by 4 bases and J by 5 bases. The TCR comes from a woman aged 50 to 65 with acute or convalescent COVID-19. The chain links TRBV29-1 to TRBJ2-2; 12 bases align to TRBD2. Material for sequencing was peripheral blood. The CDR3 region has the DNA TGCAGCGTTGGGTCCCTAGCGGGGGGGACCGGGGAGCTGTTTTTT. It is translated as CSVGSLAGGTGELFF.